This T cell receptor beta chain is drawn from a study of regulatory T cells in long-lasting Graves disease. On the study more broadly: Those with persistent Graves' disease had received antithyroid drugs for over 5 years with positive TSH receptor antibodies. Study results and limitations: Study was limited to peripheral blood, excluding thyroid tissue. Patients whose Graves' disease persisted exhibited lower TCR diversity than those newly diagnosed.

Time point specified: persistent/refractory GD, antithyroid drugs over 5 years with positive TRAb. Making the TCR library involved RNA that had been extracted from PBMCs. The CDR3 has 16 amino acids. V was pared by 3 bases and J by 0 bases, with 3 bases of the junction left unmatched. Relying on iRepertoire HTBI primers and Arm-PCR of CDR3 regions, the team built TCR beta libraries. TCRdb reprocessed the multiplex PCR reads via MiXCR and lists one record per CDR3 protein. The table includes roughly 470,000 distinct CDR3 sequences, more than 20% detected once. At least ten counts were recorded for this clonotype. The target antigen is unknown.

The receptor was isolated from a female donor with Graves disease. The material was peripheral blood mononuclear cells (PBMCs), obtained when the disease was refractory, from a patient treated with antithyroid drugs. The J gene is TRBJ2-3, the V gene TRBV12-3 or TRBV12-4, with 10 bases that match TRBD2. The CDR3 region has the DNA TGTGCCAGCAGTTTCCCTAGCGGGAGCAGCACAGATACGCAGTATTTT. It encodes CASSFPSGSSTDTQYF.